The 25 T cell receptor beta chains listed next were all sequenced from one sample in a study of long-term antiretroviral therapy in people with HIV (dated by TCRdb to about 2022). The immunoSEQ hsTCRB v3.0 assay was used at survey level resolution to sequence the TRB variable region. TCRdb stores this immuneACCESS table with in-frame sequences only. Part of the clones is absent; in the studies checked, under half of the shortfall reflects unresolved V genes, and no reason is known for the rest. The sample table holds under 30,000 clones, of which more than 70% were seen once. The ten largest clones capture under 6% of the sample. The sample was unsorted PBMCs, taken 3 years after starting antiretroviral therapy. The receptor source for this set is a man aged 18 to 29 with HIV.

The CDR3 protein is CASKAREDSPLHF. CDR3 coding DNA: TGTGCCAGTAAGGCCCGGGAAGATTCACCCCTCCACTTT. This chain links TRBV19 with TRBJ1-6; no clear D gene. V lost 7 bases and J lost 8, with 12 bases in between. Germline lookup yields CDR1 LNHDA and CDR2 SQIVND (reference sequence). CDR3 size: 13 residues.

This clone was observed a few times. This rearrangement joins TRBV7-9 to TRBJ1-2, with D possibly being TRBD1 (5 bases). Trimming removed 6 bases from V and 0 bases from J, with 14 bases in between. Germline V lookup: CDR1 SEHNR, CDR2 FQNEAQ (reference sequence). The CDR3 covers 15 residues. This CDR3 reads CASRSGGIANYGYTF. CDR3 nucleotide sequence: TGTGCCAGCAGAAGTGGGGGGATAGCTAACTATGGCTACACCTTC.

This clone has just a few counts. The CDR3 nucleotides are TGTGCCAGTAGTATCGGGACAGTTCCAAAACTGTTTTTT. Translating gives CASSIGTVPKLFF. The rearrangement uses TRBV19 and TRBJ1-4; 7 nucleotides match TRBD1. Germline loops: CDR1 LNHDA, CDR2 SQIVND (reference sequence). Trimming at V came to 3 bases and at J to 10 bases, leaving 5 bases not matched to a gene. This CDR3 region has 13 residues.

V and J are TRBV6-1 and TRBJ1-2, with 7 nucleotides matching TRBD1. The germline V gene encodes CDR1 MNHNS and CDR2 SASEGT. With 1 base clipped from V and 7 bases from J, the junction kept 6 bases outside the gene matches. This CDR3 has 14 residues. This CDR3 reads CASSEGEGAIGYTF. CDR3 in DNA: TGTGCCAGCAGTGAAGGGGAGGGGGCGATTGGCTACACCTTC.

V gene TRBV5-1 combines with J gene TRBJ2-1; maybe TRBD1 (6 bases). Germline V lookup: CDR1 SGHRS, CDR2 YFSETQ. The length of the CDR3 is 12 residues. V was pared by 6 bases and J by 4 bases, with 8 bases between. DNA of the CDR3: TGCGCCAGCAAGGACAGATACAATGAGCAGTTCTTC. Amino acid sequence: CASKDRYNEQFF.

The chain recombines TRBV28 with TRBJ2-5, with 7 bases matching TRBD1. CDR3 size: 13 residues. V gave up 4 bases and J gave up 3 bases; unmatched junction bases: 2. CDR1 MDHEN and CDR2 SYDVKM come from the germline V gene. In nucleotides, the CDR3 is TGTGCCAGCAGTTCCAGGGGGAAAGAGACCCAGTACTTC. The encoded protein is CASSSRGKETQYF. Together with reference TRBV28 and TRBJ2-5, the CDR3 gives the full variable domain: DVKVTQSSRYLVKRTGEKVFLECVQDMDHENMFWYRQDPGLGLRLIYFSYDVKMKEKGDIPEGYSVSREKKERFSLILESASTNQTSMYLCASSSRGKETQYFGPGTRLLVL.

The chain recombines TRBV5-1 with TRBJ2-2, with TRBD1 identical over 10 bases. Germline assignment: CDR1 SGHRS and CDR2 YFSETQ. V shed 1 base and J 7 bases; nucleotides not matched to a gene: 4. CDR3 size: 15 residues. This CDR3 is CASSLPGTGVGELFF. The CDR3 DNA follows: TGCGCCAGCAGCTTGCCTGGGACAGGGGTCGGGGAGCTGTTTTTT. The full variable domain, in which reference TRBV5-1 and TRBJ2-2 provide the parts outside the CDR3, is KAGVTQTPRYLIKTRGQQVTLSCSPISGHRSVSWYQQTPGQGLQFLFEYFSETQRNKGNFPGRFSGRQFSNSRSEMNVSTLELGDSALYLCASSLPGTGVGELFFGEGSRLTVL.

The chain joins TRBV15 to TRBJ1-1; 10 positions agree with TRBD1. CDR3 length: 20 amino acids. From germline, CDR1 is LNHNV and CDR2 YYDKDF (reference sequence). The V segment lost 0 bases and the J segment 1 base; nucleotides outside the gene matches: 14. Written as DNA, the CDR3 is TGTGCCACCAGCAGAGAGAGGTGGGGACAGGGGAAAGGTGGGAACACTGAAGCTTTCTTT. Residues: CATSRERWGQGKGGNTEAFF.

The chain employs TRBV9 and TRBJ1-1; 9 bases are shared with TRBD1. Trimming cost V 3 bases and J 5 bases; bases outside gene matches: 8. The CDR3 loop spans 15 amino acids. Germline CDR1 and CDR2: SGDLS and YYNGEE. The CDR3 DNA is TGTGCCAGCAGCGGGTACAGGGGGCAGGGTACTGAAGCTTTCTTT. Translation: CASSGYRGQGTEAFF.

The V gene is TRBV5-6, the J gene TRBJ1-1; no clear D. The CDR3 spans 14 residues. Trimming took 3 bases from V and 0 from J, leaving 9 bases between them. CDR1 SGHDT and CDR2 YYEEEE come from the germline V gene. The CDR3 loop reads CASSYGRLNTEAFF. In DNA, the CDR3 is TGTGCCAGCAGCTATGGACGACTGAACACTGAAGCTTTCTTT.

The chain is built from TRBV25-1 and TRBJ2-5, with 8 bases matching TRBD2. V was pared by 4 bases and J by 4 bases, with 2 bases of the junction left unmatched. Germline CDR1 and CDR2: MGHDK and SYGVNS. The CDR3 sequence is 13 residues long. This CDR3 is CASSVSGAETQYF. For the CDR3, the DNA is TGTGCCAGCAGTGTTAGCGGGGCAGAGACCCAGTACTTC.

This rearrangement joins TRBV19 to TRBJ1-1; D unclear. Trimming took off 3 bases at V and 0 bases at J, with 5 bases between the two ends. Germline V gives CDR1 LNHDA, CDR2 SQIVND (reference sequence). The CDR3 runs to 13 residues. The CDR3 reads CASSMSLNTEAFF. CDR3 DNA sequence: TGTGCCAGTAGTATGTCCCTGAACACTGAAGCTTTCTTT.

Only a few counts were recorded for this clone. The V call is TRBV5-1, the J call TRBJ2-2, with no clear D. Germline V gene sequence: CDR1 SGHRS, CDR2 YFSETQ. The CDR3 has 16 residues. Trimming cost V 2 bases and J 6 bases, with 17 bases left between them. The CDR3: CASSFEPSLGAGELFF. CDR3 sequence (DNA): TGCGCCAGCAGCTTCGAACCTTCACTGGGCGCCGGGGAGCTGTTTTTT.

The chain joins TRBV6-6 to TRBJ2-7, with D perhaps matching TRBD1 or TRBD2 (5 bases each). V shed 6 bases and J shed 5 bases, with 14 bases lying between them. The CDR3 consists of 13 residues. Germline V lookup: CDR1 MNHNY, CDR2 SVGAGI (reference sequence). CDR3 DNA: TGTGCCAGCAGACGGGACCTCCTGGACGAGCAGTACTTC. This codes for CASRRDLLDEQYF.

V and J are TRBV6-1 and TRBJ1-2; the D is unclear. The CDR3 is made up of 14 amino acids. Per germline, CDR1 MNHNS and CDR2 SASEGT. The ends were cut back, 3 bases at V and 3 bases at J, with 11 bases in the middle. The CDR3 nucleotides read TGTGCCAGCAGTGAGTCGGACCATTACTATGGCTACACCTTC. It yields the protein CASSESDHYYGYTF.

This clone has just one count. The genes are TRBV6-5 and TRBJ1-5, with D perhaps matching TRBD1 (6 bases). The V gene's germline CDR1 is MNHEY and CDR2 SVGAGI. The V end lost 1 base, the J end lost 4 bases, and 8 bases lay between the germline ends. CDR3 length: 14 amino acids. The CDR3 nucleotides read TGTGCCAGCAGTTACTTTCAGGGGAATCAGCCCCAGCATTTT. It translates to CASSYFQGNQPQHF.

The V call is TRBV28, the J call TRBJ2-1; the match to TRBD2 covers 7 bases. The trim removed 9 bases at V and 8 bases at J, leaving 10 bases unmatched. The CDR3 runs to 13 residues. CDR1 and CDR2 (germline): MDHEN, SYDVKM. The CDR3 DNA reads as TGTGCCAGTGGGGGGGGGAGGGTGCATGAGCAGTTCTTC. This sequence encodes CASGGGRVHEQFF.

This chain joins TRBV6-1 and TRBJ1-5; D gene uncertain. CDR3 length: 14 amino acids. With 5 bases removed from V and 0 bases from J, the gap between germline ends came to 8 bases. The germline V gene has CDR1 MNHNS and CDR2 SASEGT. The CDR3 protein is CASSPGDSNQPQHF. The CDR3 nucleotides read TGTGCCAGCAGTCCCGGGGATAGCAATCAGCCCCAGCATTTT.

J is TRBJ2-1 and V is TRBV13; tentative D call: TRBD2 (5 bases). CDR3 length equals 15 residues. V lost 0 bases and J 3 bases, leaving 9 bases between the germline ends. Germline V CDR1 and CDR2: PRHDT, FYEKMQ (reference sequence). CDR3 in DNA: TGTGCCAGCAGCTTAGGAGCGGCCCTCTACAATGAGCAGTTCTTC. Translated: CASSLGAALYNEQFF.

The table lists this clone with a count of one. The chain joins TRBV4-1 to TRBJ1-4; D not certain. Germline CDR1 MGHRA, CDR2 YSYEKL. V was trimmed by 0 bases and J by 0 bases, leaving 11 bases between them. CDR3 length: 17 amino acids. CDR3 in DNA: TGCGCCAGCAGCCAAGATGAGGGAGAGGCAACTAATGAAAAACTGTTTTTT. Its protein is CASSQDEGEATNEKLFF.

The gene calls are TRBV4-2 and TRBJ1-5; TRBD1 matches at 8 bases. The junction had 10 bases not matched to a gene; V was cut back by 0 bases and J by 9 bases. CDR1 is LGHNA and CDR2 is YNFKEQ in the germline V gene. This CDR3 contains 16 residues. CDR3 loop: CASSQETGGVMGPQHF. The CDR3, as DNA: TGTGCCAGCAGCCAAGAAACAGGGGGGGTGATGGGGCCCCAGCATTTT.

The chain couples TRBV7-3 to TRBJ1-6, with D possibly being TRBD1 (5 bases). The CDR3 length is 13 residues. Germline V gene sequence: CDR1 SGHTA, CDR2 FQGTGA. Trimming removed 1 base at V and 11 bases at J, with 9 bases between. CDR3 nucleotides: TGTGCCAGCAGCTTAAATTCAGGGACACCCCTCCACTTT. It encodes CASSLNSGTPLHF.

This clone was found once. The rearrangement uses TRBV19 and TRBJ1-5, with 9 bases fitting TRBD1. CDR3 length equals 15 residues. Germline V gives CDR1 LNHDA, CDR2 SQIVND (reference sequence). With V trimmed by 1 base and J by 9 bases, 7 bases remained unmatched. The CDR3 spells CASSIGSQGQGPQHF. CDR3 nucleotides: TGTGCCAGTAGTATAGGGTCCCAGGGACAGGGGCCCCAGCATTTT.

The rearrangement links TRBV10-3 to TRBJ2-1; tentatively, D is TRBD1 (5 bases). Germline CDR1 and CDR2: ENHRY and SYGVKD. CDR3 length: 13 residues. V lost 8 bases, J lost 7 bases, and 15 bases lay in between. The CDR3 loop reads CAIVKGPGNEQFF. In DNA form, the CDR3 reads TGTGCCATCGTAAAGGGTCCAGGGAATGAGCAGTTCTTC.

CDR3 loop: CARSLGPGQGFYEQYF. The DNA for the CDR3 is TGTGCCAGAAGCTTGGGCCCGGGACAGGGGTTCTACGAGCAGTACTTC. V usage is TRBV5-3 and J usage is TRBJ2-7; 10 bases match TRBD1. TRBV5-3 is an ORF, with its function uncertain. J was trimmed by 3 bases and V by 0 bases; bases with no gene match: 6. The CDR3 contains 16 residues.